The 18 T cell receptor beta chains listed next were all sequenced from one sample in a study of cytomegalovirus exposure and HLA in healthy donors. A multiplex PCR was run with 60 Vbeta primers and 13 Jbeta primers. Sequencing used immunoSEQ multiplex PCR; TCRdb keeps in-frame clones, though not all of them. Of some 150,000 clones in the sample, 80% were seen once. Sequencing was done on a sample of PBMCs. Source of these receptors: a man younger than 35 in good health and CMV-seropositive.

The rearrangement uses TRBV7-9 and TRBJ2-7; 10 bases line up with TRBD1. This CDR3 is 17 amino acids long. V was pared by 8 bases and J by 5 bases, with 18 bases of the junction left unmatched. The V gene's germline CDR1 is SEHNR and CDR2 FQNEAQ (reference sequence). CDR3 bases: TGTGCCAGCCGGTGGACAGGGGGAATGTGGGTGGGAGACGAGCAGTACTTC. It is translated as CASRWTGGMWVGDEQYF. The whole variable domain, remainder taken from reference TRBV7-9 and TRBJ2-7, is DTGVSQNPRHKITKRGQNVTFRCDPISEHNRLYWYRQTLGQGPEFLTYFQNEAQLEKSRLLSDRFSAERPKGSFSTLEIQRTEQGDSAMYLCASRWTGGMWVGDEQYFGPGTRLTVT.

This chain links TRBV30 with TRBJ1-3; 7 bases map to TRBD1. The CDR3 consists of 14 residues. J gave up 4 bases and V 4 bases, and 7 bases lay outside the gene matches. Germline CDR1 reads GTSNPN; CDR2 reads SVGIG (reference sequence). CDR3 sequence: CAWNLGRGGNTIYF. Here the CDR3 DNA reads TGTGCCTGGAATCTCGGCAGGGGGGGAAACACCATATATTTT.

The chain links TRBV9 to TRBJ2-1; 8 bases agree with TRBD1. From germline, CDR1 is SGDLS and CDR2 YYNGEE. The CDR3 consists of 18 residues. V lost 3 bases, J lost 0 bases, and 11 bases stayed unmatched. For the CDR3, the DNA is TGTGCCAGCAGCGCCGGACAGGGCAAAAGGGGCTCCTACAATGAGCAGTTCTTC. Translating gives CASSAGQGKRGSYNEQFF.

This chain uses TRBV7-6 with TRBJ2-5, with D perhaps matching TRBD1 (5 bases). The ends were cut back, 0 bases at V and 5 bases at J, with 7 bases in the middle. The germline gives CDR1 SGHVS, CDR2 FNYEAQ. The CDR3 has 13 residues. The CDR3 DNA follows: TGTGCCAGCAGCTTAGCCAGGGCGGAGACCCAGTACTTC. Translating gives CASSLARAETQYF.

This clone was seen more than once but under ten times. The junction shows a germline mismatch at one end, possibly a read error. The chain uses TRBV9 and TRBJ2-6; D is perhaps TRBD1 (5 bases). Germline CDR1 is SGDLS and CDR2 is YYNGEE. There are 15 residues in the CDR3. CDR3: CASSVGSSGANGLTF. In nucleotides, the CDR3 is TGTGCCAGCAGCGTAGGGAGCTCTGGGGCCAACGGCCTGACTTTC.

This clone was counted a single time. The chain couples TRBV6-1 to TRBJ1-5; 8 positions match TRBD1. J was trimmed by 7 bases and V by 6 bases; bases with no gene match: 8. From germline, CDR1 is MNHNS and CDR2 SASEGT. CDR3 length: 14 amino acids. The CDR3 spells CASSQDRARQPQHF. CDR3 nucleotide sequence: TGTGCCAGCAGCCAGGACAGGGCTAGGCAGCCCCAGCATTTT.

The CDR3 bases are TGTGCCAGCAGCTTGGAGGGACAGGGGGTCGACGAGCAGTACTTC. This sequence encodes CASSLEGQGVDEQYF. The J gene is TRBJ2-7, the V gene TRBV5-6; 11 bases line up with TRBD1. The CDR3 totals 15 residues. Unmatched junction bases numbered 4, after V lost 0 bases and J lost 5 bases. Germline-derived CDR1 and CDR2 are SGHDT and YYEEEE.

As DNA, the CDR3 is TGTGCCAGCAGCCCGAGCGGGACAGCCAAAAACATTCAGTACTTC. Encoded protein: CASSPSGTAKNIQYF. The rearrangement joins TRBV7-9 to TRBJ2-4, with 7 bases matching TRBD2. The CDR3 loop spans 15 amino acids. V was clipped by 5 bases and J by 0 bases; unmatched bases: 4. Per germline, CDR1 SEHNR and CDR2 FQNEAQ (reference sequence).

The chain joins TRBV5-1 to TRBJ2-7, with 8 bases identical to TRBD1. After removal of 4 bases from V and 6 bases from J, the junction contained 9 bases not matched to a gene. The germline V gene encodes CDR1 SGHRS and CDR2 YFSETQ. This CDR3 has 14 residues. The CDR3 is CASSPDRDRSEQYF. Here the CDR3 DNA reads TGCGCCAGCAGCCCGGACAGGGACCGTTCCGAGCAGTACTTC.

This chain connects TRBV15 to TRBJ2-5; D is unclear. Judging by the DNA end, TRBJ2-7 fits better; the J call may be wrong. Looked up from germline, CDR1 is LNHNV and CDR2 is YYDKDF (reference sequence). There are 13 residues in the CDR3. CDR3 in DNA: TGTGCCACCAGCAGAGATCGAGGATACGAGCAGTACTTC. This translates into CATSRDRGYEQYF.

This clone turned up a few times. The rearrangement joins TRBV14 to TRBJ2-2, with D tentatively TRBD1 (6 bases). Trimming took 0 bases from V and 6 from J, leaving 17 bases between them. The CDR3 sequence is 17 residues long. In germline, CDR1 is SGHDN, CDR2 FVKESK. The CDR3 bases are TGTGCCAGCAGCCAAGAAACAGGGTATTCTTCGGCCGGGGAGCTGTTTTTT. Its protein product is CASSQETGYSSAGELFF.

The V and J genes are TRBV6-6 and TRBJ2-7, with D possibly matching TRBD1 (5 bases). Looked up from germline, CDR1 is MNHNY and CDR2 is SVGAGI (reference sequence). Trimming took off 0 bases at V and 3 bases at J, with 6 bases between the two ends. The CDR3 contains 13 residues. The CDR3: CASSYSRVYEQYF. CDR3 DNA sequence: TGTGCCAGCAGTTACTCCAGGGTCTACGAGCAGTACTTC.

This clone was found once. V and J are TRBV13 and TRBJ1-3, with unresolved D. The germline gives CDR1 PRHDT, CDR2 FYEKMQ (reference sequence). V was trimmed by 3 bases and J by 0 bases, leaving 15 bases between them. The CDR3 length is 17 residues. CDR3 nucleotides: TGTGCCAGCAGCTTGACGAGCTCGGGTGTCTCTGGAAACACCATATATTTT. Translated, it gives CASSLTSSGVSGNTIYF.

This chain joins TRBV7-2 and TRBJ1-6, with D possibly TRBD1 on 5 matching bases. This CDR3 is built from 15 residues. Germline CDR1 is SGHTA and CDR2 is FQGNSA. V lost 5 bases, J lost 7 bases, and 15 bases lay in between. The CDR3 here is CASSPPGLRNSPLHF. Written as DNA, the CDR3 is TGTGCCAGCAGCCCACCGGGACTTAGGAATTCACCCCTCCACTTT.

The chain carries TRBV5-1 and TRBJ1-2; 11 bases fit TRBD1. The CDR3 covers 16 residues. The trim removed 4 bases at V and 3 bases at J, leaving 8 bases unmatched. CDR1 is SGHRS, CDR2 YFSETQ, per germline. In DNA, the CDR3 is TGCGCCAGCAGCAACCTCGGACAGGGGGCTGACTATGGCTACACCTTC. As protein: CASSNLGQGADYGYTF.

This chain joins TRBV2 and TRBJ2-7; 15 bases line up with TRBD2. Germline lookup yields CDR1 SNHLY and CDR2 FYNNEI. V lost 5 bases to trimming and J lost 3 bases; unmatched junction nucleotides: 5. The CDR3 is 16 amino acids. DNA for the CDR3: TGTGCCAGCAGTCTAGGACTAGCGGGAGGGCTCTACGAGCAGTACTTC. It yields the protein CASSLGLAGGLYEQYF. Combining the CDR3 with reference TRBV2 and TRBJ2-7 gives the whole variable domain EPEVTQTPSHQVTQMGQEVILRCVPISNHLYFYWYRQILGQKVEFLVSFYNNEISEKSEIFDDQFSVERPDGSNFTLKIRSTKLEDSAMYFCASSLGLAGGLYEQYFGPGTRLTVT.

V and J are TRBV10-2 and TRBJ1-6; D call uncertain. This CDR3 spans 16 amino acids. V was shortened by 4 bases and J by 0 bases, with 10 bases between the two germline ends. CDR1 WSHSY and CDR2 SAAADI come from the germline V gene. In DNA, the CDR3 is TGCGCCAGCAGTGGAGGGCACCCCTCCTATAATTCACCCCTCCACTTT. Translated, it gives CASSGGHPSYNSPLHF.

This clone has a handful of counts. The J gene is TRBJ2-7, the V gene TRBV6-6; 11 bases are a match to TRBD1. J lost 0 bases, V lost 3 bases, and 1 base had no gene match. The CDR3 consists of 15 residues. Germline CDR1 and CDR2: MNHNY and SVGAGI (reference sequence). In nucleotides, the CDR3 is TGTGCCAGCAGTTATGGGACAGGGGGCTCCTACGAGCAGTACTTC. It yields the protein CASSYGTGGSYEQYF.